This TCR beta chain was identified in a study of human T cells and chemical hapten exposure (dated by TCRdb to about 2021). With respect to the entire study: For sensitization, 2% DPC in acetone was applied to a roughly 2 cm by roughly 2 cm area of upper inner arm skin. Patients additionally received weekly therapeutic DPC doses to the scalp throughout the roughly 23-week study period. Patch testing on the upper back used Finn chambers containing 0.01% DPC, with scoring done after 6 days according to International Contact Dermatitis Research Group standards. Alopecia areata with under or over 50% scalp involvement, alopecia totalis and alopecia universalis were represented in the patient cohort, which was mostly female. Libraries were combined into a pool for sequencing, and differences in TCR yield between samples came mainly from small differences in library volumes within the pool. The study tracked peripheral blood TCR repertoire changes in vivo during primary and secondary sensitization to the hapten diphenylcyclopropenone (DPC) in alopecia patients. Blood samples were taken from patients before sensitization (week 0) and then at 2, 6 and about 24 weeks after DPC sensitization. For TCR sequencing, blood came from 25 to 35 alopecia patients at anywhere from one to four time points (pre-sensitization, 2, 6 and 24 weeks). What the study reported, not specific to this receptor: Compared with pre-sensitization or healthy control sets, expanded TCRs formed significantly more large CDR3 similarity clusters, which is consistent with antigen-driven responses. After repeated subsampling, the strength of the expansion versus patch-test correlation and the threshold at which it became significant changed. Because all patients had alopecia, a presumed autoimmune disease, the immune response of the patients might differ from that of healthy individuals. No change with DPC sensitization was found in the number of TCRs above 1 in 1000 frequency, and no evidence of global repertoire structure alterations was found. Patch test score correlated positively with the number of PT1 expanded TCRs, reaching significance at thresholds 8, 16 and 32 but not at 4.

The intended sense of this specimen's time point label: pre-sensitization, week 0. The treatment or condition label for this specimen denotes: therapeutic diphenylcyclopropenone sensitization with weekly scalp DPC. At each patch-test visit, blood was drawn before the patch test was applied. Patients were considered eligible if aged 18 to 70, diagnosed with alopecia and deemed suitable for DPC therapy, and patients were excluded if pregnant. Total RNA was extracted from unfractionated whole blood that had been collected in Tempus Blood RNA tubes. The library came from RACE. TCRdb records NextSeq 500 as the sequencer. Library preparation attached unique molecular identifiers to individual cDNA molecules for quantitative, reproducible TCR counting. From each blood RNA sample, both TCR alpha and TCR beta chains were sequenced. The paper's data handling went like this. Samples had a median of roughly 98,000 TCRs, with a range from about 23,224 to 750,000. The Decombinator software suite was used to annotate V, J and CDR3 in the TCR reads. For PS versus PT1 abundance plots, all samples were subsampled to the same number of TCRs (28,000). TCRs were defined as expanded if absent before sensitization and observed at least eight times at the 2-week time point. Starting from the raw public reads, TCRdb applied fastp trimming at Q25, assembled clones with MiXCR and retained in-frame beta chains. Identical CDR3 proteins give one entry, which carries the most common genes and DNA. The V and J calls and clone size are TCRdb's, not the authors'. The sample table records around 95,000 distinct CDR3 sequences; 11% of these occur just once. Of the sample, under 4% falls within the top ten clones.

V sheds 4 bases and J sheds 9 bases, leaving 15 bases between their ends. The germline V gene specifies SGHRS as CDR1 and YFSETQ as CDR2. Including cysteine and phenylalanine, the CDR3 has 13 amino acids. This entry keeps only the CDR3 DNA: 39 bases, framed from base 1. Comments on this clonotype: Its specific antigen is unknown. No base-level quality is on record; no much larger clone is a single base apart.

This specimen was whole blood, taken in connection with sensitization to the hapten diphenylcyclopropenone (DPC). Here the chain combines TRBV5-1 and TRBJ2-3; a tentative D call is TRBD2 (6 bases match). The source is a woman aged 55 to 70 with alopecia areata. Some clones in this sample may be carry-over from other donors' samples. The CDR3 protein: CASSPEGRPTQYF. The DNA is TGCGCCAGCAGCCCGGAGGGTAGACCAACGCAGTATTTT.